A selection of T cell receptor beta chains follows, all from one sample in a study of cytomegalovirus exposure and HLA in healthy donors. Here immunoSEQ multiplex PCR was the method, and the copy in TCRdb shows in-frame clones only, minus some. The data contain 200,000 or so clones, approximately 84% of them singletons. The sample was PBMCs. The receptors here all came from a woman in her 30s in good health and CMV-seropositive. Each CDR3 is given with its conserved first and last residue. Rows may omit the clone size; those that give it use once, few, many or a size class.

CDR3 protein,J gene,V gene,clone size
CATNPRRDKAEAFF,TRBJ1-1,TRBV19,-
CASSLGLAGEYNEQFF,TRBJ2-1,TRBV5-1,-
CASSVDFSGSYEQYF,TRBJ2-7,TRBV9,-
CASSWGPNTEAFF,TRBJ1-1,TRBV5-6,few
CASSVRDRSYGYTF,TRBJ1-2,TRBV6-6,-
CASSYQDRVTDTQYF,TRBJ2-3,TRBV6-6,few
CSVVGGTGELFF,TRBJ2-2,TRBV29-1,few
CASRVIAGDTGELFF,TRBJ2-2,TRBV5-1,once
CASSAGGWEQFF,TRBJ2-1,TRBV19,-
CASGPRQGVSYGYTF,TRBJ1-2,TRBV28,-
CASSVSGQYYEQYF,TRBJ2-7,TRBV10-2,-
CASSQEGARTGLYGYTF,TRBJ1-2,TRBV4-1,-
CASSDFAGGNNEQFF,TRBJ2-1,TRBV2,-
CASSETVNTEAFF,TRBJ1-1,TRBV2,-
CAAGGHLTTYEQYF,TRBJ2-7,TRBV6-1,-
CATSKGVAGGDNEQFF,TRBJ2-1,TRBV15,-
CASSVVGTGGEETF,TRBJ1-2,TRBV9,-
CASSWSAGRSSGNTIYF,TRBJ1-3,TRBV5-1,-
CASRTGGFPYYGYTF,TRBJ1-2,TRBV27,-
CASGHGTSGRDEQFF,TRBJ2-1,TRBV7-9,-
CASSSQNTGELFF,TRBJ2-2,TRBV5-4,-
CASSLGTFANTGELFF,TRBJ2-2,TRBV9,-
CASSPGGMVYGYTF,TRBJ1-2,TRBV7-9,-
CASSSQGFGYTF,TRBJ1-2,TRBV6-5,few
CALGGWGRKSYNEQFF,TRBJ2-1,TRBV7-7,once
CASETKWREKLFF,TRBJ1-4,TRBV19,-
CASSPRWDYTDTQYF,TRBJ2-3,TRBV5-6,-
CATTGRDSYEQYF,TRBJ2-7,TRBV10-2,-
CASSLVDRVLIGDQPQHF,TRBJ1-5,TRBV7-8,-
CASSFGFLARRREAFF,TRBJ1-1,TRBV28,-
CASSPLGLEGTEAFF,TRBJ1-1,TRBV18,-
CASSWRGGNTEAFF,TRBJ1-1,TRBV28,few
CARTKPGTGGFSQPQHF,TRBJ1-5,TRBV7-4,-
CASSLQGYTEAFF,TRBJ1-1,TRBV5-4,-
CASSFRSDRGHGNTIYF,TRBJ1-3,TRBV13,-
CASSVLRGLMNTEAFF,TRBJ1-1,TRBV19,few
CASSIGGHNEWEQYF,TRBJ2-7,TRBV19,-
CASNTDREDNSPLHF,TRBJ1-6,TRBV6-5,-
CSSSLDRSSGRALETQYF,TRBJ2-5,TRBV7-9,-
CASSTGLAGESKTQYF,TRBJ2-5,TRBV7-8,-
CASSTLVTSASYEQYF,TRBJ2-7,TRBV28,-
CASSESGVNQPQHF,TRBJ1-5,TRBV10-2,few
CASSLGLGTEAFF,TRBJ1-1,TRBV11-2,few
CASSLAGARQYF,TRBJ2-7,TRBV5-1,once
CASSSHEATGEKLFF,TRBJ1-4,TRBV4-2,-
CATSRDRGEGRILFF,TRBJ2-1,TRBV15,-